One and the same sample provided the 23 T cell receptor beta chains below, sequenced in a study of metastatic and nonmetastatic thyroid tumors. TCRdb reanalyzed the PCR reads via MiXCR. The profile shows tens of thousands of clones, around 12% of them singletons. Each patient came to thyroid surgery without any prior treatment (of any kind). The sequencing input was tumor tissue. Source of these receptors: a female donor with papillary thyroid cancer or a benign thyroid nodule (not recorded which). Some clones in this sample may be carry-over from other donors' samples.

This clone was found many times. CDR3 residues: CAIRHDAEQYF. The CDR3 nucleotides read TGTGCCATCCGTCACGACGCCGAGCAGTACTTC. The chain joins TRBV10-3 to TRBJ2-7; D not resolved. Germline CDR1 and CDR2: ENHRY and SYGVKD. Trimming took off 8 bases at V and 6 bases at J, with 11 bases between the two ends. CDR3 length: 11 residues.

As for this clone: Other DNA variants within this sample encode the same CDR3. The rearrangement joins TRBV12-3 or TRBV12-4 to TRBJ2-4; a weak D match, TRBD2 (6 bases). Trimming cost V 3 bases and J 7 bases, with 16 bases left between them. The CDR3 runs 15 residues. Here the CDR3 DNA reads TGTGCCAGCAGTTTGTCAGTAGCGGCTAAGAACATTCAGTACTTC. Translated, it gives CASSLSVAAKNIQYF.

This clone has just a few counts. Since a much larger clone is just one base distant, this may be a read error. This CDR3 is also generated by other DNA sequences in the sample. The V and J genes are TRBV2 and TRBJ1-5; D gene uncertain. Germline CDR1 is SNHLY and CDR2 is FYNNEI. CDR3 length: 13 residues. V was pared by 4 bases and J by 7 bases, with 11 bases between. CDR3: CASSVGLWQPQHF. The CDR3 nucleotides are TGTGCCAGCAGTGTAGGGTTGTGGCAGCCCCAGCATTTT. Full variable domain (rest looked up from reference TRBV2 and TRBJ1-5): EPEVTQTPSHQVTQMGQEVILRCVPISNHLYFYWYRQILGQKVEFLVSFYNNEISEKSEIFDDQFSVERPDGSNFTLKIRSTKLEDSAMYFCASSVGLWQPQHFGDGTRLSIL.

This clone was counted at least ten times. The chain couples TRBV7-3 to TRBJ2-3; 12 nucleotides agree with TRBD2. The germline V gene encodes CDR1 SGHTA and CDR2 FQGTGA. Trimming cost V 1 base and J 1 base; bases outside gene matches: 9. The CDR3 runs 19 residues. For the CDR3, the DNA is TGTGCCAGCAGCTTAAGTCACAGACTAGCGGGAGATGGCACAGATACGCAGTATTTT. It specifies CASSLSHRLAGDGTDTQYF.

This clone was detected many times. This rearrangement joins TRBV10-3 to TRBJ2-7; TRBD2 matches 11 bases. With V trimmed by 4 bases and J by 4 bases, 6 bases remained unmatched. Germline CDR1 is ENHRY and CDR2 is SYGVKD. The CDR3 spans 15 residues. The CDR3 loop reads CAISGTSGSGYEQYF. Written as DNA, the CDR3 is TGTGCCATCAGTGGTACTAGCGGGAGTGGGTACGAGCAGTACTTC.

On this clone itself: An end of the junction differs from the germline gene, which may be a read error. V usage is TRBV7-9 and J usage is TRBJ2-7; D gene unclear. This CDR3 has 13 residues. Germline V gene sequence: CDR1 SEHNR, CDR2 FQNEAQ (reference sequence). The CDR3 reads CANSLNSRYEQYF. The CDR3 nucleotides are TGTGCCAACAGCTTAAACAGTCGGTACGAGCAGTACTTC.

At least ten counts were recorded for this clone. The chain has TRBV7-9 and TRBJ1-5, with unresolved D. Per the germline V gene, CDR1 is SEHNR and CDR2 is FQNEAQ (reference sequence). V lost 5 bases and J lost 3, with 5 bases in between. CDR3 length: 12 amino acids. CDR3 protein: CASSPPNQPQHF. For the CDR3, the DNA is TGTGCCAGCAGCCCCCCCAATCAGCCCCAGCATTTT.

The table lists this clone with a few counts. The CDR3: CSARDGAGKNEQYF. CDR3 sequence (DNA): TGCAGTGCTAGAGATGGAGCGGGAAAGAACGAGCAGTACTTC. V usage is TRBV20-1 and J usage is TRBJ2-7, with 7 positions matching TRBD2. The germline V gene has CDR1 DFQATT and CDR2 SNEGSKA (reference sequence). The ends lost 0 bases at V and 5 bases at J; junction bases unmatched: 7. CDR3 length: 14 amino acids.

This clone showed up just a few times. The junction and the germline gene differ at one end; a read error may be behind it. The chain carries TRBV24-1 and TRBJ2-3; D call uncertain. This CDR3 spans 13 amino acids. Germline V gene sequence: CDR1 KGHDR, CDR2 SFDVKD. The CDR3 coding sequence is TGTGCCACCAGTTATTTGATCACAGATACGCAGTATTTT. Protein: CATSYLITDTQYF.

This clone has at least ten counts. The chain combines TRBV19 with TRBJ1-1; perhaps TRBD1 as D (5 bases). Trimming shortened V by 4 bases and J by 6 bases, and 12 bases separated the two germline ends. Germline CDR1 and CDR2: LNHDA and SQIVND (reference sequence). This CDR3 is 13 amino acids long. The CDR3, as DNA: TGTGCCAGTAGTAGTCGGGGGAGCGCTGAAGCTTTCTTT. This gives the protein CASSSRGSAEAFF.

The gene calls are TRBV5-6 and TRBJ1-3; D gene uncertain. There are 13 residues in the CDR3. Deletions cut 5 bases from V and 8 bases from J, with 14 bases between. CDR1 and CDR2 from the germline V gene are SGHDT and YYEEEE. The CDR3 spells CASRTILGDTIYF. Written as DNA, the CDR3 is TGTGCCAGCAGAACAATTCTTGGTGACACCATATATTTT. The whole variable domain, filled in from reference TRBV5-6 and TRBJ1-3, reads DAGVTQSPTHLIKTRGQQVTLRCSPKSGHDTVSWYQQALGQGPQFIFQYYEEEERQRGNFPDRFSGHQFPNYSSELNVNALLLGDSALYLCASRTILGDTIYFGEGSWLTVV.

The gene calls are TRBV18 and TRBJ2-7; D unclear. The CDR3 length is 12 residues. Germline V CDR1 and CDR2: KGHSH, LQKENI. V shed 3 bases and J shed 0 bases, with 3 bases lying between them. The CDR3 coding sequence is TGTGCCAGCTCACCGACCTCCTACGAGCAGTACTTC. Amino acid sequence: CASSPTSYEQYF.

Many counts were recorded for this clone. The chain is built from TRBV7-2 and TRBJ2-1, with D unresolved. Trimming cost V 5 bases and J 9 bases, with 23 bases left between them. Germline lookup yields CDR1 SGHTA and CDR2 FQGNSA. This CDR3 is built from 16 residues. The CDR3 DNA follows: TGTGCCAGCAGCCCAAGCCCCTCTCAAGTAGCATCTGAGCAGTTCTTC. It yields the protein CASSPSPSQVASEQFF.

In its sample, this clone was seen many times. The gene calls are TRBV6-5 and TRBJ2-7; a possible D gene is TRBD2 (5 bases). V lost 2 bases to trimming and J lost 6 bases, with 8 bases between them. The CDR3 extends over 12 amino acids. Per germline, CDR1 MNHEY and CDR2 SVGAGI. The CDR3 loop is CASSYPGSEQYF. CDR3 nucleotides: TGTGCCAGCAGTTACCCGGGAAGCGAGCAGTACTTC.

As regards this clone: This may come from a read error, since a much larger clone is one base off. V is TRBV20-1 and J is TRBJ2-5, with 8 bases identical to TRBD1. The trim removed 3 bases at V and 7 bases at J, leaving 4 bases unmatched. The V gene's germline CDR1 is DFQATT and CDR2 SNEGSKA (reference sequence). The CDR3 has 12 residues. CDR3 in amino acids: CSASGQGATQYF. DNA for the CDR3: TGCAGTGCTAGTGGACAGGGCGCGACCCAGTACTTC.

In its sample, this clone was seen many times. The chain uses TRBV30 and TRBJ1-1, with a tentative D call TRBD1 (6 bases). V was trimmed by 7 bases and J by 10 bases, leaving 19 bases between them. The CDR3 length is 12 residues. Germline V lookup: CDR1 GTSNPN, CDR2 SVGIG (reference sequence). For the CDR3, the DNA is TGTGCCTCGCCCCTCGGAGGGGGATTAGCTTTCTTT. This sequence encodes CASPLGGGLAFF.

The CDR3 protein is CASSLPDSGKGGLSYEQYF. CDR3 in DNA: TGTGCCAGCAGCTTACCCGATAGCGGTAAAGGGGGCTTGTCTTACGAGCAGTACTTC. V and J are TRBV11-1 and TRBJ2-7; TRBD1 might be the D (7 bases). Looked up from germline, CDR1 is SGHAT and CDR2 is FQDESV (reference sequence). Trimming removed 2 bases from V and 4 bases from J, with 27 bases in between. CDR3 size: 19 residues.

This clone has ten or more counts. The genes are TRBV4-1 and TRBJ1-2; D is uncertain. Trimming pared 0 bases from V and 7 bases from J, leaving 12 bases between. The germline V gene encodes CDR1 MGHRA and CDR2 YSYEKL. The CDR3 has 14 amino acids. DNA of the CDR3: TGCGCCAGCAGCCAAGATGTTACCGTTATTGGCTACACCTTC. Residues: CASSQDVTVIGYTF.

For this clone: The conserved phenylalanine or tryptophan normally closing the CDR3 is absent here, so this likely arose from a read error. The V call is TRBV11-2, the J call TRBJ2-7, with D perhaps TRBD2 (5 bases). The CDR3 has 17 amino acids. Trimming took off 0 bases at V and 2 bases at J, with 17 bases between the two ends. Germline loops: CDR1 SGHAT, CDR2 FQNNGV. CDR3 residues: CASSLDTLEGAPYEQYS. As DNA, the CDR3 is TGTGCCAGCAGCTTAGACACCTTAGAGGGAGCCCCCTACGAGCAGTACTCC.

This clone occurred many times. The V call is TRBV14, the J call TRBJ2-3; D might be TRBD2 (6 bases). CDR1 SGHDN and CDR2 FVKESK come from the germline V gene. This CDR3 has 17 amino acids. The V end was cut by 0 bases, the J end by 0 bases, with 13 bases between. CDR3 region: CASSQDPAGTSTDTQYF. The CDR3 DNA sequence: TGTGCCAGCAGCCAAGACCCAGCGGGTACTAGCACAGATACGCAGTATTTT. The variable domain in full, completed from reference TRBV14 and TRBJ2-3, reads EAGVTQFPSHSVIEKGQTVTLRCDPISGHDNLYWYRRVMGKEIKFLLHFVKESKQDESGMPNNRFLAERTGGTYSTLKVQPAELEDSGVYFCASSQDPAGTSTDTQYFGPGTRLTVL.

This clone was recorded many times. The DNA for the CDR3 is TGCAGTGCCCAAAGACAGATCACAGATACGCAGTATTTT. It translates to CSAQRQITDTQYF. The chain is built from TRBV20-1 and TRBJ2-3, with D possibly matching TRBD1 (5 bases). Germline values: CDR1 DFQATT, CDR2 SNEGSKA (reference sequence). Trimming took off 6 bases at V and 2 bases at J, with 12 bases between the two ends. CDR3 length: 13 residues.

This clone was picked up many times. In the same sample, other DNA sequences code for this CDR3. The V call is TRBV29-1, the J call TRBJ2-2, with 12 bases that match TRBD2. The V gene end was trimmed by 7 bases and the J gene end by 1 base; junction bases not matched to a gene: 1. The CDR3 has 14 amino acids. Germline V CDR1 and CDR2: SQVTM, ANQGSEA. For the CDR3, the DNA is TGCAGCGCGGGACTAGCGGGGAACACCGGGGAGCTGTTTTTT. Residues: CSAGLAGNTGELFF.

The chain uses TRBV18 and TRBJ2-7; 9 nucleotides line up with TRBD2. CDR3 length: 19 amino acids. The germline CDR1 and CDR2 sequences are KGHSH and LQKENI. V shed 2 bases and J 7 bases; nucleotides not matched to a gene: 21. CDR3 nucleotide sequence: TGTGCCAGCTCACCAAAAGGTTGGGCACGCGGGAGGGCCATATGTGAGCAGTACTTC. The encoded protein is CASSPKGWARGRAICEQYF.